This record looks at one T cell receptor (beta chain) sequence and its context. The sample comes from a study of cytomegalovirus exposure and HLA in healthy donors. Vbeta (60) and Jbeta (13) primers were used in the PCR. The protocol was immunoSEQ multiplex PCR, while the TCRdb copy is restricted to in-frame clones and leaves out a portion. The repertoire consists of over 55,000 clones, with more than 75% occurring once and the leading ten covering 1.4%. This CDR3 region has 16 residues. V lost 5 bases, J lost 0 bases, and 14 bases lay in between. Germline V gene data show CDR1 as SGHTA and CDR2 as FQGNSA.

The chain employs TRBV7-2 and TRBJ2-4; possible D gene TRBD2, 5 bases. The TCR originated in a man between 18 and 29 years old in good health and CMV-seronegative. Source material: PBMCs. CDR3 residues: CASSPDGLLAKNIQYF. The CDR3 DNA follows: TGTGCCAGCAGCCCTGACGGACTCTTAGCCAAAAACATTCAGTACTTC. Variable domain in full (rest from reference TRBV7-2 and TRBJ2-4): GAGVSQSPSNKVTEKGKDVELRCDPISGHTALYWYRQSLGQGLEFLIYFQGNSAPDKSGLPSDRFSAERTGGSVSTLTIQRTQQEDSAVYLCASSPDGLLAKNIQYFGAGTRLSVL.